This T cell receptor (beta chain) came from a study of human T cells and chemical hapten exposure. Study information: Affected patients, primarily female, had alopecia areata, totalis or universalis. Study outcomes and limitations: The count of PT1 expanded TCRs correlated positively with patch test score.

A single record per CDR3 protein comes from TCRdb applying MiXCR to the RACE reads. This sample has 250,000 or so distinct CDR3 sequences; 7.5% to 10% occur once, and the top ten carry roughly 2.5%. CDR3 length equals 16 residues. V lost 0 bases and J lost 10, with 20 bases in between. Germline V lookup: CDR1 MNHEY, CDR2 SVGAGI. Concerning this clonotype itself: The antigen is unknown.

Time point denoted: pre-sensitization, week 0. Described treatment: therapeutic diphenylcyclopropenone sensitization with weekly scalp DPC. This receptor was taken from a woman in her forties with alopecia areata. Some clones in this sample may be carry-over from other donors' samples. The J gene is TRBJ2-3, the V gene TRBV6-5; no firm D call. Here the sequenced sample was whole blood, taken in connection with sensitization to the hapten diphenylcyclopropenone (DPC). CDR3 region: CASSYSSYPPTNAQYF. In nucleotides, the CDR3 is TGTGCCAGCAGTTACTCGAGTTATCCCCCGACGAATGCGCAGTATTTT.